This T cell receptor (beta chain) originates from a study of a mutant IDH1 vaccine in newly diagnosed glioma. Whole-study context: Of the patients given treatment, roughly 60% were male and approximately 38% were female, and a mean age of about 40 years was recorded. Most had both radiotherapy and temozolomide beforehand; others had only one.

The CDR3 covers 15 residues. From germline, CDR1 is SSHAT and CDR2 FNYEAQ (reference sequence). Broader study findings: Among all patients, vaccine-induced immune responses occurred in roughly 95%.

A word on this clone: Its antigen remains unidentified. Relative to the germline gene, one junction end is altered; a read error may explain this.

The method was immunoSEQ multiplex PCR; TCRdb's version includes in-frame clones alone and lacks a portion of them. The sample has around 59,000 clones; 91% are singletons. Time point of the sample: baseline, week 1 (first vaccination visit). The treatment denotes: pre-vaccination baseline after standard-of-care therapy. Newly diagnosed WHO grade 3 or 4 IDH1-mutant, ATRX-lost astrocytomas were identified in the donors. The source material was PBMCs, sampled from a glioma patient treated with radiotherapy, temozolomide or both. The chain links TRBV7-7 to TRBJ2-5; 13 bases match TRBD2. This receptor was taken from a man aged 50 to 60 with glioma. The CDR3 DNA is TGTGCTAGCAGCCCGGGACTAGCGGGATTGGAGACCCAGTACTTC. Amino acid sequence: CASSPGLAGLETQYF.